The present entry profiles one TCR beta chain with its context. Its antigen is unidentified. Expressed TCRB transcripts were sequenced because the entire RNA isolate underwent reverse transcription. For naive, central memory and regulatory T cell samples, reads averaged around 3.8 million. Clones were sequenced by immunoSEQ multiplex PCR, and TCRdb holds only the in-frame ones, with some missing. There are almost 350,000 clones in the sample; approximately 8.2% occur only once, and approximately 0.44% lies in the top ten. The sample is drawn from a study of beta chain features in type 1 diabetes. Study-wide results and limits: HLA effects on TCRB rearrangement stayed unresolved here. PCR might pick shorter templates more often, in the same way for patients and controls.

The germline V gene encodes CDR1 SQVTM and CDR2 ANQGSEA. The CDR3 consists of 14 residues. The V gene lost 5 bases and the J gene lost 9 bases, with 20 bases spanning the gap. The authors sorted CD4+ naive, central memory, regulatory and stem cell-like memory cells via CD45RO/CCR7/CD25/CD127/CD95/CD27. The chain links TRBV29-1 to TRBJ2-1, with D tentatively TRBD2 (5 bases). The TCR originated in a woman under 30 in good health. The sequenced sample consisted of central memory CD4+ T cells from blood. Here the CDR3 reads CSVSGSLGVPEQFF. CDR3 nucleotide sequence: TGCAGCGTTAGCGGAAGCCTTGGGGTTCCTGAGCAGTTCTTC.